The 2 T cell receptor beta chains below all came from one sample that was sequenced in a study of blood T cells in healthy people across ages. Primers used in a second PCR of about 7 to 12 cycles were a sample-barcoded 5' primer and a J-beta primer mix. TCRdb ran MiXCR on the 5' RACE reads and lists one entry per CDR3 protein. The table includes 910,000 or so distinct CDR3 sequences, 51% detected once. The sample comprised blood. The receptors shown here come from a woman between 55 and 75 years old in good health.

The chain carries TRBV6-2 or TRBV6-3 and TRBJ1-1; maybe TRBD1 (6 bases). Trimming removed 0 bases from V and 5 bases from J, with 16 bases in between. Germline V gene sequence: CDR1 MNHEY, CDR2 SVGEGT. The CDR3 runs 16 residues. CDR3 bases: TGTGCCAGCAGTTACTCGGCCGGGACAAAATGGACTGAAGCTTTCTTT. It specifies CASSYSAGTKWTEAFF.

The chain uses TRBV4-1 and TRBJ1-1; 7 bases are a match to TRBD1. This CDR3 comprises 15 residues. The germline CDR1 and CDR2 sequences are MGHRA and YSYEKL. With 3 bases clipped from V and 1 base from J, the junction kept 5 bases outside the gene matches. The CDR3 reads CASSHYRGENTEAFF. The CDR3 coding sequence is TGCGCCAGCAGCCATTACAGGGGCGAGAACACTGAAGCTTTCTTT.